This paragraph covers one T cell receptor beta chain sequence. The entry originates in a study of control samples from healthy donors and cancer patients. This table comes from immunoSEQ multiplex PCR, and its TCRdb copy is limited to in-frame clones, with some not included. The sample yields 100,000 to 150,000 clones, 75% to 95% seen once. CDR3 length equals 13 residues. The germline V gene has CDR1 MNHEY and CDR2 SVGAGI. V lost 6 bases and J lost 6, with 11 bases in between. The V call is TRBV6-5, the J call TRBJ2-2; perhaps TRBD2 as D (6 bases). The TCR comes from a middle-aged man in good health. The sequencing input was blood. The CDR3 sequence: CASRGTGAGELFF. The CDR3 nucleotides are TGTGCCAGCAGGGGGACTGGAGCCGGGGAGCTGTTTTTT.